What follows are 11 T cell receptor beta chains derived from one specimen sequenced in a study of T cell responses to AZD1222 COVID-19 vaccine. Sequencing was performed with immunoSEQ multiplex PCR; in TCRdb, only in-frame clones are kept and a portion is missing. The data show about 150,000 clones, more than 75% seen once. Sequences were derived from peripheral blood, sampled 28 days after the second AZD1222 dose. These TCRs come from an adult who received the AZD1222 COVID-19 vaccine.

This chain links TRBV2 with TRBJ1-2; no firm D call. Trimming removed 6 bases from V and 6 bases from J, with 11 bases in between. Germline V gene data show CDR1 as SNHLY and CDR2 as FYNNEI. The CDR3 is made up of 12 amino acids. The CDR3 DNA follows: TGTGCCAGCAGGGCAACTCTCCATGGCTACACCTTC. This gives the protein CASRATLHGYTF.

The table lists this clone with a few counts. V usage is TRBV6-1 and J usage is TRBJ1-3; D is unresolved. CDR1 is MNHNS and CDR2 is SASEGT in the germline V gene. The CDR3 totals 14 residues. The germline V and J ends were trimmed by 0 bases and 5 bases, with 8 bases remaining between them. The CDR3 nucleotides are TGTGCCAGCAGTGAAGCGGACCGCCGAAACACCATATATTTT. It codes for CASSEADRRNTIYF.

The V call is TRBV6-1, the J call TRBJ2-1, with TRBD2 identical over 10 bases. Per the germline V gene, CDR1 is MNHNS and CDR2 is SASEGT. The CDR3 covers 16 residues. Germline trimming cut 3 bases from V and 7 bases from J; bases unmatched to any gene: 9. The CDR3 region has the DNA TGTGCCAGCAGTGAGTTAGCGGGGGGCCCCTTGAATGAGCAGTTCTTC. It codes for CASSELAGGPLNEQFF.

This clone was found a few times. The V gene is TRBV20-1, the J gene TRBJ1-2, with D unresolved. V was pared by 3 bases and J by 1 base, with 9 bases between. This CDR3 is built from 13 residues. Germline values: CDR1 DFQATT, CDR2 SNEGSKA (reference sequence). CDR3 nucleotide sequence: TGCAGTGCTAGTGTGGGCAGTAACTATGGCTACACCTTC. Translation: CSASVGSNYGYTF.

The V and J genes are TRBV6-5 and TRBJ2-3; 7 bases fit TRBD1. The CDR3 covers 14 residues. In germline, CDR1 is MNHEY, CDR2 SVGAGI. After removal of 10 bases from V and 4 bases from J, the junction contained 11 bases not matched to a gene. The CDR3 DNA is TGTGCCACCCTCCGGGACAGCCTCGCAGATACGCAGTATTTT. Amino acids: CATLRDSLADTQYF.

The chain carries TRBV7-2 and TRBJ2-3; 7 bases match TRBD2. Germline V CDR1 and CDR2: SGHTA, FQGNSA. There are 15 residues in the CDR3. The junction had 8 bases not matched to a gene; V was cut back by 5 bases and J by 3 bases. The CDR3 DNA follows: TGTGCCAGCAGCCCCGAGACTAGCAGGACAGATACGCAGTATTTT. Residues: CASSPETSRTDTQYF.

J is TRBJ2-1 and V is TRBV2, with D possibly being TRBD1 (6 bases). Germline assignment: CDR1 SNHLY and CDR2 FYNNEI. Trimming stripped 6 bases from V and 9 bases from J, with 21 bases between. The CDR3 loop spans 15 amino acids. CDR3 bases: TGTGCCAGCAGCCCGGAAGAGGGGGTTTATGGTGAGCAGTTCTTC. Residues: CASSPEEGVYGEQFF.

The chain is built from TRBV5-4 and TRBJ2-1, with 8 nucleotides matching TRBD1. CDR3 length: 17 residues. The germline V gene encodes CDR1 SGHNT and CDR2 YYREEE (reference sequence). The trim removed 4 bases at V and 5 bases at J, leaving 14 bases unmatched. The CDR3 DNA is TGTGCCAGCAGCCTCCCCCAGGGGGCCTCTGGGAACAATGAGCAGTTCTTC. Translated, it gives CASSLPQGASGNNEQFF. The variable domain in full, completed from reference TRBV5-4 and TRBJ2-1, reads ETGVTQSPTHLIKTRGQQVTLRCSSQSGHNTVSWYQQALGQGPQFIFQYYREEENGRGNFPPRFSGLQFPNYSSELNVNALELDDSALYLCASSLPQGASGNNEQFFGPGTRLTVL.

The chain recombines TRBV5-1 with TRBJ1-1; maybe TRBD1 (6 bases). Trimming pared 3 bases from V and 0 bases from J, leaving 12 bases between. CDR1 SGHRS and CDR2 YFSETQ come from the germline V gene. The CDR3 is made up of 15 amino acids. The CDR3 DNA is TGCGCCAGCAGCTCAGGGGCCTACATGAACACTGAAGCTTTCTTT. It yields the protein CASSSGAYMNTEAFF.

The chain links TRBV2 to TRBJ1-5, with unresolved D. V lost 5 bases to trimming and J lost 6 bases, with 8 bases between them. The CDR3 covers 12 residues. Germline V lookup: CDR1 SNHLY, CDR2 FYNNEI. CDR3 amino acids: CASSYSVQPQHF. In DNA form, the CDR3 reads TGTGCCAGCAGTTACAGTGTTCAGCCCCAGCATTTT.

This chain links TRBV11-1 with TRBJ1-3, with D unresolved. Trimming took off 5 bases at V and 0 bases at J, with 14 bases between the two ends. The CDR3 has 16 amino acids. The V gene's germline CDR1 is SGHAT and CDR2 FQDESV (reference sequence). CDR3 nucleotide sequence: TGTGCCAGCAGCCGCCGGGCGTTCGACTCTGGAAACACCATATATTTT. Protein sequence: CASSRRAFDSGNTIYF.